This paragraph covers one TCR beta chain sequence. In the original processing: The authors estimated nucleated cell counts from reference gene primer amplification. Produced via immunoSEQ multiplex PCR; TCRdb's table is partial and in-frame only. That table supplies the V and J calls and clone size; D and trimming were determined from the DNA. The sample consists of 320,000 or so clones, approximately 91% of them appearing once. The sample comes from a study of blood T cell repertoires in COVID-19. Germline CDR1 is SGHTA and CDR2 is FQGTGA. The CDR3 is 16 residues long. V trimming: 4 bases; J trimming: 7 bases; junction bases outside the gene matches: 7.

The chain recombines TRBV7-3 with TRBJ2-1, with 13 bases that match TRBD2. This TCR was sampled from a man aged 55 to 70 who had recovered from COVID-19. Source material: PBMCs or T cells enriched from blood (not recorded which). CDR3 in DNA: TGTGCCAGCAGCTCCCCACTAGCGGGAGGGATGAATGAGCAGTTCTTC. It encodes CASSSPLAGGMNEQFF.